Shown below are 27 T cell receptor beta chains from a single sample sequenced in a study of vaccination effects on CD4 cells after COVID-19. CD4+ T cells were isolated after 10 days of culture. Which antigens these TCRs recognize remains unknown. Libraries were prepared by immunoSEQ multiplex PCR; TCRdb keeps only in-frame clonotypes and omits some of them. The top ten hold 8% to 10% of the sample, which has fewer than 35,000 clones, 65% seen once. Sequencing was performed on CD4+ T cells from PBMCs cultured without peptide, taken before COVID-19 vaccination. The receptors were gathered from a human donor who received a COVID-19 vaccine.

This rearrangement joins TRBV5-1 to TRBJ1-2; TRBD1 is a possible D gene (5 bases). The germline gives CDR1 SGHRS, CDR2 YFSETQ. V lost 5 bases and J 0 bases, leaving 14 bases between the germline ends. This CDR3 is built from 15 residues. CDR3 nucleotide sequence: TGCGCCAGCAGGCCCGGGACGGAGACTAACTATGGCTACACCTTC. It yields the protein CASRPGTETNYGYTF.

This sequence joins TRBV19 and TRBJ1-1, with TRBD1 matching over 8 bases. The CDR3 runs 14 residues. Unmatched junction bases numbered 7, after V lost 9 bases and J lost 1 base. From germline, CDR1 is LNHDA and CDR2 SQIVND (reference sequence). The CDR3 region has the DNA TGTGCCAGCACAGGGGGGGCCTCGAACACTGAAGCTTTCTTT. It translates to CASTGGASNTEAFF.

In its sample, this clone ranks as medium-sized. The chain employs TRBV11-2 and TRBJ2-7, with no clear D. CDR1 and CDR2 from the germline V gene are SGHAT and FQNNGV. The CDR3 has 11 amino acids. The V gene lost 3 bases and the J gene lost 5 bases, with 5 bases spanning the gap. CDR3 DNA sequence: TGTGCCAGCAGCTTTGCGAACGAGCAGTACTTC. Translation gives CASSFANEQYF. Based on the CDR3 plus reference TRBV11-2 and TRBJ2-7, the full variable domain is EAGVAQSPRYKIIEKRQSVAFWCNPISGHATLYWYQQILGQGPKLLIQFQNNGVVDDSQLPKDRFSAERLKGVDSTLKIQPAKLEDSAVYLCASSFANEQYFGPGTRLTVT.

The gene calls are TRBV7-6 and TRBJ2-6; D is possibly TRBD1 or TRBD2 (5 bases each). The V gene's germline CDR1 is SGHVS and CDR2 FNYEAQ. This CDR3 has 16 amino acids. V lost 3 bases and J 0 bases, leaving 9 bases between the germline ends. CDR3 region: CASSLGRNSGANVLTF. The CDR3 DNA is TGTGCCAGCAGCTTGGGACGGAACTCTGGGGCCAACGTCCTGACTTTC.

The chain couples TRBV30 to TRBJ1-1; 9 bases agree with TRBD1. The CDR3 runs 14 residues. Germline CDR1 GTSNPN, CDR2 SVGIG (reference sequence). With 0 bases clipped from V and 8 bases from J, the junction kept 7 bases outside the gene matches. The chain's CDR3 is CAWSVRDRALEAFF. In nucleotides, the CDR3 is TGTGCCTGGAGTGTACGGGACAGGGCCCTAGAAGCTTTCTTT.

This clone was detected only a few times. This chain uses TRBV11-3 with TRBJ2-1, with D perhaps matching TRBD2 (6 bases). The germline V gene encodes CDR1 SGHNT and CDR2 YENEEA. Trimming shortened V by 5 bases and J by 8 bases, and 16 bases separated the two germline ends. The CDR3 extends over 14 amino acids. CDR3 sequence (DNA): TGTGCCAGCAGCCCCGTGGGGGGACTGGATGAGCAGTTCTTC. It translates to CASSPVGGLDEQFF.

The chain uses TRBV5-1 and TRBJ2-7; weak D call: TRBD2 (7 bases). There are 15 residues in the CDR3. Germline loops: CDR1 SGHRS, CDR2 YFSETQ. Trimming pared 4 bases from V and 4 bases from J, leaving 18 bases between. This chain's CDR3 is CASSIIRGATYEQYF. In DNA form, the CDR3 reads TGCGCCAGCAGCATTATCCGGGGGGCCACTTACGAGCAGTACTTC.

The chain is built from TRBV30 and TRBJ2-6, with 8 bases fitting TRBD1. In germline, CDR1 is GTSNPN, CDR2 SVGIG (reference sequence). The CDR3 covers 13 residues. V lost 5 bases and J lost 3; bases outside the gene matches: 0. CDR3 residues: CAWGQGGANVLTF. In DNA form, the CDR3 reads TGTGCCTGGGGACAGGGTGGGGCCAACGTCCTGACTTTC.

The table lists this clone with a count of one. V and J are TRBV6-4 and TRBJ1-2; 8 bases are a match to TRBD1. V lost 8 bases to trimming and J lost 2 bases; unmatched junction nucleotides: 7. The CDR3 loop spans 14 amino acids. Germline lookup yields CDR1 MRHNA and CDR2 SNTAGT. For the CDR3, the DNA is TGTGCCAGCCAGCAATGGACAGGGAACTATGGCTACACCTTC. It yields the protein CASQQWTGNYGYTF.

The CDR3 nucleotides are TGTGCCAGTAGTATAGACGCAGGGGCCGGGGAGCTGTTTTTT. This translates into CASSIDAGAGELFF. This rearrangement joins TRBV19 to TRBJ2-2; possible D gene TRBD1, 6 bases. CDR3 length equals 14 residues. The V gene's germline CDR1 is LNHDA and CDR2 SQIVND (reference sequence). Trimming stripped 0 bases from V and 6 bases from J, with 8 bases between.

The chain is built from TRBV5-1 and TRBJ2-2; 10 bases are shared with TRBD2. CDR3 length: 15 amino acids. Germline CDR1 reads SGHRS; CDR2 reads YFSETQ. V was clipped by 4 bases and J by 5 bases; unmatched bases: 5. The CDR3 DNA reads as TGCGCCAGCAGCGCAACTAGCGGGAAGACCGGGGAGCTGTTTTTT. Its translation: CASSATSGKTGELFF.

The chain employs TRBV2 and TRBJ1-4; 9 bases are a match to TRBD1. This CDR3 has 15 amino acids. Germline V gene sequence: CDR1 SNHLY, CDR2 FYNNEI. With 5 bases clipped from V and 5 bases from J, the junction kept 6 bases outside the gene matches. The CDR3 DNA reads as TGTGCCAGCAGTCTCTGGACAGGGGTGAATGAAAAACTGTTTTTT. Its protein is CASSLWTGVNEKLFF.

The CDR3 DNA follows: TGCGCCAGCAGTGAGCTAGTTAAACCCTACGAGCAGTACTTC. Its translation is CASSELVKPYEQYF. V gene TRBV10-2 combines with J gene TRBJ2-7; D unresolved. The CDR3 loop spans 14 amino acids. The germline gives CDR1 WSHSY, CDR2 SAAADI. V gave up 2 bases and J gave up 2 bases, with 10 bases separating them.

This clone was recorded a few times. V usage is TRBV27 and J usage is TRBJ1-2; no firm D call. V was shortened by 3 bases and J by 5 bases, with 10 bases between the two germline ends. This CDR3 contains 13 residues. Germline CDR1 reads MNHEY; CDR2 reads SMNVEV (reference sequence). The CDR3 DNA reads as TGTGCCAGCAGTTTGGGCGGACCTTATGGCTACACCTTC. This sequence encodes CASSLGGPYGYTF.

The V and J genes are TRBV19 and TRBJ1-6, with TRBD1 matching 9 bases. With 5 bases clipped from V and 4 bases from J, the junction kept 6 bases outside the gene matches. Germline values: CDR1 LNHDA, CDR2 SQIVND (reference sequence). The length of the CDR3 is 16 residues. In DNA, the CDR3 is TGTGCCAGTAGTTTTACAGGGGGCCTTTATAATTCACCCCTCCACTTT. It specifies CASSFTGGLYNSPLHF. Full variable domain (rest looked up from reference TRBV19 and TRBJ1-6): DGGITQSPKYLFRKEGQNVTLSCEQNLNHDAMYWYRQDPGQGLRLIYYSQIVNDFQKGDIAEGYSVSREKKESFPLTVTSAQKNPTAFYLCASSFTGGLYNSPLHFGNGTRLTVT.

The chain joins TRBV11-1 to TRBJ1-1; 8 bases are shared with TRBD1. Per germline, CDR1 SGHAT and CDR2 FQDESV (reference sequence). After removal of 5 bases from V and 11 bases from J, the junction contained 16 bases not matched to a gene. The CDR3 contains 15 residues. CDR3 nucleotides: TGTGCCAGCAGCCCCCGTGGGACAGGTCATAGGGGGGCTTTCTTT. It codes for CASSPRGTGHRGAFF.

This clone was counted a few times. The CDR3 nucleotides read TGTGCCAGTAGTATTCGGACAGGGGGGTACAATGAGCAGTTCTTC. It codes for CASSIRTGGYNEQFF. The gene calls are TRBV19 and TRBJ2-1; 10 bases map to TRBD1. The germline CDR1 and CDR2 sequences are LNHDA and SQIVND (reference sequence). The CDR3 has 15 residues. V shed 3 bases and J 4 bases; nucleotides not matched to a gene: 3.

This clone was picked up a small number of times. The chain employs TRBV7-2 and TRBJ2-5; no reliable D call. The CDR3 covers 15 residues. Germline assignment: CDR1 SGHTA and CDR2 FQGNSA. Deletions cut 0 bases from V and 5 bases from J, with 13 bases between. The CDR3 is CASSLASVVGETQYF. CDR3 DNA sequence: TGTGCCAGCAGCTTAGCGTCGGTGGTGGGGGAGACCCAGTACTTC.

V usage is TRBV3-1 (or the pseudogene TRBV3-2) and J usage is TRBJ1-2, with 8 bases lining up with TRBD1. Germline trimming cut 7 bases from V and 8 bases from J; bases unmatched to any gene: 15. Per germline, CDR1 LGHDT and CDR2 YNNKEL (reference sequence). The CDR3 consists of 15 residues. CDR3 loop: CASMRQGALGEGYTF. In DNA form, the CDR3 reads TGTGCCAGCATGAGGCAGGGGGCGTTAGGAGAGGGCTACACCTTC.

CDR3 sequence: CASSRGGDSYNEQFF. The CDR3 nucleotides read TGTGCCAGCTCGCGGGGAGGGGATTCCTACAATGAGCAGTTCTTC. The chain uses TRBV6-4 and TRBJ2-1; TRBD2 aligns across 7 bases. The CDR3 has 15 amino acids. CDR1 is MRHNA, CDR2 SNTAGT, per germline. After removal of 8 bases from V and 1 base from J, the junction contained 8 bases not matched to a gene.

This chain links TRBV6-1 with TRBJ2-3; TRBD1 is a possible D gene (6 bases). This CDR3 has 15 amino acids. Between the trimmed V and J ends, which lost 3 bases and 0 bases, there was a span of 10 bases. Germline lookup yields CDR1 MNHNS and CDR2 SASEGT. CDR3 nucleotides: TGTGCCAGCAGTGACCGGACAGCTAGCACAGATACGCAGTATTTT. Translating it yields CASSDRTASTDTQYF.

V and J are TRBV18 and TRBJ2-5; TRBD1 matches 10 bases. The V and J ends lost 2 bases and 3 bases, in that order; junction bases with no gene match: 0. Germline V gene data show CDR1 as KGHSH and CDR2 as LQKENI. The CDR3 has 14 residues. CDR3 nucleotide sequence: TGTGCCAGCTCACCAGGGACAGGGGAAGAGACCCAGTACTTC. It yields the protein CASSPGTGEETQYF.

CDR3: CASSPPGQGAFGGYTF. The CDR3, as DNA: TGTGCCAGCTCACCCCCGGGACAGGGGGCGTTCGGTGGCTACACCTTC. This chain joins TRBV18 and TRBJ1-2; 12 nucleotides align to TRBD1. The CDR3 spans 16 residues. Germline V gives CDR1 KGHSH, CDR2 LQKENI. J lost 7 bases, V lost 3 bases, and 9 bases had no gene match.

The chain combines TRBV19 with TRBJ2-7, with 7 bases lining up with TRBD2. Germline CDR1 and CDR2: LNHDA and SQIVND (reference sequence). The CDR3 extends over 14 amino acids. Trimming at V came to 4 bases and at J to 2 bases, leaving 5 bases not matched to a gene. CDR3 sequence: CASSRGEGTYEQYF. The CDR3 DNA sequence: TGTGCCAGTAGTAGGGGGGAGGGAACCTACGAGCAGTACTTC.

The chain is built from TRBV27 and TRBJ2-2; D ambiguous. Germline V gene data show CDR1 as MNHEY and CDR2 as SMNVEV (reference sequence). V shed 6 bases and J shed 5 bases, with 7 bases lying between them. The CDR3 runs to 12 residues. The CDR3 DNA is TGTGCCAGCAGCCCGCTGACCGGGGAGCTGTTTTTT. It is translated as CASSPLTGELFF.

The genes are TRBV11-2 and TRBJ2-2; 8 bases line up with TRBD1. V dropped 3 bases and J dropped 7; count of bases not matched to a gene: 7. CDR3 length equals 15 residues. Germline assignment: CDR1 SGHAT and CDR2 FQNNGV. CDR3 sequence: CASSFSRQGLGELFF. CDR3 bases: TGTGCCAGCAGCTTTAGCCGACAGGGGCTCGGGGAGCTGTTTTTT.

J is TRBJ2-7 and V is TRBV30, with TRBD1 matching over 8 bases. V dropped 3 bases and J dropped 4; count of bases not matched to a gene: 5. The CDR3 is 13 residues long. Germline V CDR1 and CDR2: GTSNPN, SVGIG (reference sequence). CDR3 sequence: CAWSGQGEYEQYF. The CDR3 DNA sequence: TGTGCCTGGAGCGGACAGGGAGAGTACGAGCAGTACTTC.